This is a list of T cell receptor beta chains from one sample in a study of molecular identifiers for immune sequencing clone quantification. TCRdb re-derived calls from the PCR reads in MiXCR, one entry per CDR3 protein. There are approximately 550,000 distinct CDR3 sequences in the sample; about a fifth occur only once, and about 0.8% lies in the top ten. Sequences were obtained from naive CD8+ T cells from blood, with Jurkat cell RNA spiked in. Receptors originate from a human donor in good health. Some libraries in this study had Jurkat cell RNA spiked in. The conserved cysteine and the conserved F or W are not part of the CDR3 here.

v_call	j_call	cdr3_aa
TRBV5-1	TRBJ1-2	ASGLAQTGDYGYT
TRBV6-2/TRBV6-3	TRBJ2-5	TSSYRGQETQY
TRBV5-1	TRBJ2-3	ASSPQRGGTDTQY
TRBV2	TRBJ1-6	ASSYTSGPLH
TRBV2	TRBJ1-4	ASSASTGTGRNEKLF
TRBV19	TRBJ2-2	ASSIDRGELF
TRBV18	TRBJ2-3	ASSPPWGELAGASTDTQY
TRBV7-9	TRBJ2-2	ASSLGRNTGELF
TRBV2	TRBJ2-1	ASGESGSSDNEQF
TRBV6-2/TRBV6-3	TRBJ1-5	ASTREYEGAGNQPQH
TRBV12-3/TRBV12-4	TRBJ2-1	ASSSGQGRVEQF
TRBV7-9	TRBJ2-3	ASSFDEGRGTDTQY
TRBV6-1	TRBJ1-1	ASSESFRATEAF
TRBV20-1	TRBJ1-5	SAPLVGGLGQPQH
TRBV11-3	TRBJ1-5	ASSFQISNQPQH
TRBV28	TRBJ1-3	ASSLRDLSSGNTIY
TRBV19	TRBJ2-1	ASSITSGGPAYNEQF
TRBV12-3/TRBV12-4	TRBJ1-1	ASSAPAYSGVNTEAF
TRBV19	TRBJ1-5	ASSWAGGFHQPQH
TRBV28	TRBJ2-5	ASSPDVGETQY
TRBV9	TRBJ2-3	ASSASGATSTDTQY
TRBV2	TRBJ2-4	ASSDAGNIQY
TRBV5-5	TRBJ2-7	ASSLSPRSSNEQY
TRBV3-1	TRBJ2-1	ASSSGLAGSYNEQF
TRBV28	TRBJ1-5	ASSFYTGAGNQPQH
TRBV20-1	TRBJ2-3	SAIGGDTDTQY
TRBV20-1	TRBJ2-1	SAPLGEGYYNEQF
TRBV27	TRBJ2-2	ASSWAGGNTGELF
TRBV13	TRBJ2-5	ASRLDRGPQETQY
TRBV4-3	TRBJ2-3	ASSQSQGPTDTQY